This is a list of T cell receptor beta chains from one sample in a study of T cell changes during pregnancy in multiple sclerosis. The table came from immunoSEQ multiplex PCR; TCRdb's copy has only in-frame clones and leaves some out. The sample lists approximately 96,000 clones; about 91% were seen once. The sample consisted of peripheral blood, taken after pregnancy. These receptors were collected from a female donor in good health, enrolled as a control in a pregnancy study. Each CDR3 is given with its conserved first and last residue. The order of the fields is clone size, D gene, CDR3 length, J gene, V gene, CDR3 DNA, CDR3 protein. A D gene is named only where the DNA matches it firmly. Clone size is not always given. Where it is, it says once, few, many or a class for expanded clones.

clone size: few
D gene: TRBD2
CDR3 length: 15
J gene: TRBJ2-2
V gene: TRBV4-2
CDR3 DNA: TGTGCCAGCAGCCAAGGGCTAGCGGACGCCGGGGAGCTGTTTTTT
CDR3 protein: CASSQGLADAGELFF

clone size: NA
D gene: NA
CDR3 length: 13
J gene: TRBJ1-5
V gene: TRBV6-5
CDR3 DNA: TGTGCCAGCAGCCGGGGGGTAGTTCAGCCCCAGCATTTT
CDR3 protein: CASSRGVVQPQHF

clone size: NA
D gene: NA
CDR3 length: 16
J gene: TRBJ1-2
V gene: TRBV6-4
CDR3 DNA: TGTGCCAGCAGCCCCAGCATCAGACACTCCATGTATGGCTACACCTTC
CDR3 protein: CASSPSIRHSMYGYTF

clone size: NA
D gene: NA
CDR3 length: 12
J gene: TRBJ1-1
V gene: TRBV6-5
CDR3 DNA: TGTGCCAGCAGTAAGCTAAACACTGAAGCTTTCTTT
CDR3 protein: CASSKLNTEAFF

clone size: NA
D gene: TRBD1
CDR3 length: 16
J gene: TRBJ1-4
V gene: TRBV6-5
CDR3 DNA: TGTGCCAGCAGTTACTTCTACAGGGGTGCTAATGAAAAACTGTTTTTT
CDR3 protein: CASSYFYRGANEKLFF

clone size: NA
D gene: NA
CDR3 length: 14
J gene: TRBJ2-2
V gene: TRBV7-2
CDR3 DNA: TGTGCCAGCAGCTCACAAGGGGGCACCGGGGAGCTGTTTTTT
CDR3 protein: CASSSQGGTGELFF

clone size: NA
D gene: NA
CDR3 length: 14
J gene: TRBJ2-4
V gene: TRBV2
CDR3 DNA: TGTGCCAGCAGGTCGACTAGGAACAAAAACATTCAGTACTTC
CDR3 protein: CASRSTRNKNIQYF

clone size: NA
D gene: TRBD2
CDR3 length: 16
J gene: TRBJ2-1
V gene: TRBV7-6
CDR3 DNA: TGTGCCAGCAGCTTCAGACTAGCGGGGAGTTACAATGAGCAGTTCTTC
CDR3 protein: CASSFRLAGSYNEQFF

clone size: NA
D gene: TRBD2
CDR3 length: 18
J gene: TRBJ2-1
V gene: TRBV28
CDR3 DNA: TGTGCCAGCAGCGACCCCTTCCTAGCGGGAGGGTCCTACAATGAGCAGTTCTTC
CDR3 protein: CASSDPFLAGGSYNEQFF

clone size: NA
D gene: NA
CDR3 length: 16
J gene: TRBJ1-5
V gene: TRBV27
CDR3 DNA: TGTGCCAGCAGTTCATACAGGGTGGTCGGCAATCAGCCCCAGCATTTT
CDR3 protein: CASSSYRVVGNQPQHF

clone size: NA
D gene: TRBD2
CDR3 length: 17
J gene: TRBJ2-1
V gene: TRBV11-2
CDR3 DNA: TGTGCCAGCAGCTTAGGGGTGACCGGGAGGGCCGAGGATGAGCAGTTCTTC
CDR3 protein: CASSLGVTGRAEDEQFF

clone size: few
D gene: NA
CDR3 length: 16
J gene: TRBJ1-3
V gene: TRBV9
CDR3 DNA: TGTGCCAGCAGCGTAGGGGGAGGGGAACCTGGAAACACCATATATTTT
CDR3 protein: CASSVGGGEPGNTIYF

clone size: NA
D gene: TRBD1
CDR3 length: 15
J gene: TRBJ2-7
V gene: TRBV27
CDR3 DNA: TGTGCCAGCAGTCGAGTCAGGGGGTTCTACTACGAGCAGTACTTC
CDR3 protein: CASSRVRGFYYEQYF

clone size: NA
D gene: TRBD1
CDR3 length: 15
J gene: TRBJ1-5
V gene: TRBV19
CDR3 DNA: TGTGCCAGTAGTATGGAACAGGGGAGCAATCAGCCCCAGCATTTT
CDR3 protein: CASSMEQGSNQPQHF

clone size: NA
D gene: NA
CDR3 length: 17
J gene: TRBJ1-3
V gene: TRBV5-1
CDR3 DNA: TGCGCCAGCAGCTACGCCGGGGTCTTGAAGTCCGGAAACACCATATATTTT
CDR3 protein: CASSYAGVLKSGNTIYF

clone size: NA
D gene: NA
CDR3 length: 17
J gene: TRBJ2-1
V gene: TRBV2
CDR3 DNA: TGTGCCAGCATGATGACGCACTACGGAAGCTCCTACAATGAGCAGTTCTTC
CDR3 protein: CASMMTHYGSSYNEQFF